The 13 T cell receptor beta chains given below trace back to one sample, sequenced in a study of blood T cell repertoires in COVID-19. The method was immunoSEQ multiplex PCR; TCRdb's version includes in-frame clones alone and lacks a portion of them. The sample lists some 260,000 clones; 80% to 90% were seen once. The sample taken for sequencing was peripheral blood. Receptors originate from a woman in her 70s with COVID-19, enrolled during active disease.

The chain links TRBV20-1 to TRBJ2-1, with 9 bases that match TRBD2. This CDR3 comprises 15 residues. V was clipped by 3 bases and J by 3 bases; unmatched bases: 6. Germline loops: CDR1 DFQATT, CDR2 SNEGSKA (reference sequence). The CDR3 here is CSASGLTSGYNEQFF. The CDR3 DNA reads TGCAGTGCTAGTGGATTGACTAGCGGCTACAATGAGCAGTTCTTC.

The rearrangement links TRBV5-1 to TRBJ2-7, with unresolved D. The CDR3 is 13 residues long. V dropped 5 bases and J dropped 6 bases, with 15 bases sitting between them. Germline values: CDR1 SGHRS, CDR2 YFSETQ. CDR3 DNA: TGCGCCAGCAGTGTCCAGAGCGCTGGCGAGCAGTACTTC. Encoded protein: CASSVQSAGEQYF. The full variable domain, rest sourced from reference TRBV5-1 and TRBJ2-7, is KAGVTQTPRYLIKTRGQQVTLSCSPISGHRSVSWYQQTPGQGLQFLFEYFSETQRNKGNFPGRFSGRQFSNSRSEMNVSTLELGDSALYLCASSVQSAGEQYFGPGTRLTVT.

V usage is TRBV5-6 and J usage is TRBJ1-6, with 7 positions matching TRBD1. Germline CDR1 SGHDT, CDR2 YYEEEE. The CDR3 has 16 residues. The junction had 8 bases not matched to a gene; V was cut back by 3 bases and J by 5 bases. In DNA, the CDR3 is TGTGCCAGCAGCTCAGGAACAGGGGCCCATAATTCACCCCTCCACTTT. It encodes CASSSGTGAHNSPLHF. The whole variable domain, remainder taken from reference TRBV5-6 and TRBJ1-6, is DAGVTQSPTHLIKTRGQQVTLRCSPKSGHDTVSWYQQALGQGPQFIFQYYEEEERQRGNFPDRFSGHQFPNYSSELNVNALLLGDSALYLCASSSGTGAHNSPLHFGNGTRLTVT.

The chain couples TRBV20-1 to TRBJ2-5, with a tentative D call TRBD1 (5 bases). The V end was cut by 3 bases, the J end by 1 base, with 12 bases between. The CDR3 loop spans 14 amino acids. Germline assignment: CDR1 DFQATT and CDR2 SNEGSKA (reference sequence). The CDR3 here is CSASRTRGQETQYF. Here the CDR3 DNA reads TGCAGTGCTAGTCGCACAAGGGGCCAAGAGACCCAGTACTTC.

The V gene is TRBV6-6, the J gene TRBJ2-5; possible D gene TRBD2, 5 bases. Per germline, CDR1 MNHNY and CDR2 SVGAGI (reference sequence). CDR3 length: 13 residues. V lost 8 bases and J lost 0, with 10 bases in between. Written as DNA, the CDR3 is TGTGCCAGCGATCTAGCCTACCAAGAGACCCAGTACTTC. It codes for CASDLAYQETQYF.

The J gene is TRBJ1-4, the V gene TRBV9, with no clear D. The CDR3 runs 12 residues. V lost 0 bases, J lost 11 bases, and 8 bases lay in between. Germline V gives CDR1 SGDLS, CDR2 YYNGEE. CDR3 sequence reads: CASSVDRGKLFF. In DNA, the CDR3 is TGTGCCAGCAGCGTAGATCGAGGGAAACTGTTTTTT.

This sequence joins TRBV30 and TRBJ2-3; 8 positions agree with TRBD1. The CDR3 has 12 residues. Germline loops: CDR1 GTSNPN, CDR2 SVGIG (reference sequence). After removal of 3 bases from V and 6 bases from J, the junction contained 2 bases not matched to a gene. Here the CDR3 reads CAWSRQGDTQYF. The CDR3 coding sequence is TGTGCCTGGAGCAGACAGGGGGATACGCAGTATTTT. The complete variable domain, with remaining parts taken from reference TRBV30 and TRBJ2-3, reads SQTIHQWPATLVQPVGSPLSLECTVEGTSNPNLYWYRQAAGRGLQLLFYSVGIGQISSEVPQNLSASRPQDRQFILSSKKLLLSDSGFYLCAWSRQGDTQYFGPGTRLTVL.

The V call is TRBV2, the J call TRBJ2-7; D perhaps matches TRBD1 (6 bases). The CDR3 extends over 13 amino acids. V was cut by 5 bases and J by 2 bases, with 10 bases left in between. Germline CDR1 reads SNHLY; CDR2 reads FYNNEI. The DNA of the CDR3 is TGTGCCAGCAGTATAGACAGGACCTACGAGCAGTACTTC. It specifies CASSIDRTYEQYF. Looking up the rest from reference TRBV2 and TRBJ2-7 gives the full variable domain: EPEVTQTPSHQVTQMGQEVILRCVPISNHLYFYWYRQILGQKVEFLVSFYNNEISEKSEIFDDQFSVERPDGSNFTLKIRSTKLEDSAMYFCASSIDRTYEQYFGPGTRLTVT.

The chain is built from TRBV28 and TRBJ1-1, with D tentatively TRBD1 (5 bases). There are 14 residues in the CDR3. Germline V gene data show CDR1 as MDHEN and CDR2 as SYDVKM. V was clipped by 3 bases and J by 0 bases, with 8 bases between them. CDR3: CASSFSGMNTEAFF. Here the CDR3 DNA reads TGTGCCAGCAGTTTTTCAGGGATGAACACTGAAGCTTTCTTT.

CDR3: CASKETGAIYEQYF. The CDR3 DNA sequence: TGTGCCAGCAAGGAAACAGGGGCTATCTACGAGCAGTACTTC. J is TRBJ2-7 and V is TRBV27, with 7 bases aligning to TRBD1. The CDR3 extends over 14 amino acids. With 7 bases clipped from V and 3 bases from J, the junction kept 9 bases outside the gene matches. Looked up from germline, CDR1 is MNHEY and CDR2 is SMNVEV (reference sequence).

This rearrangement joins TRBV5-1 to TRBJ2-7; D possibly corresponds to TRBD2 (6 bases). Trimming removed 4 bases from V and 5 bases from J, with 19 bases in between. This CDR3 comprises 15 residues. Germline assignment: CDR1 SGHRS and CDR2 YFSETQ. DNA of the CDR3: TGCGCCAGCAGCCTAGGCTGGCGGGAACTAAACGAGCAGTACTTC. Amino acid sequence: CASSLGWRELNEQYF.

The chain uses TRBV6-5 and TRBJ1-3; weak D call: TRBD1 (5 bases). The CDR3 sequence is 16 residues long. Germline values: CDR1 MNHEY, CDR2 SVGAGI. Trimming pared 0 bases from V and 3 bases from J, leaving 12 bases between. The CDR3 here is CASSYSNQGNGNTIYF. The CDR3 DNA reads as TGTGCCAGCAGTTACTCGAACCAGGGTAATGGAAACACCATATATTTT.

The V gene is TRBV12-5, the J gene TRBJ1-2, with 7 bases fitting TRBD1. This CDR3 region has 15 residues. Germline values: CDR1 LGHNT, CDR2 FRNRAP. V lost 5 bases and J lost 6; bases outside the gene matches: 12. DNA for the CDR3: TGTGCTAGTGGTCGGCAACCCGGGACAGCTAATGGCTACACCTTC. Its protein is CASGRQPGTANGYTF.